The clone carrying this TCR beta chain was observed a handful of times. What it binds is not known. This sample was included in a study of T-cell memory formation after mild COVID-19. Whole-study results and caveats: While clones contracting from day 15 to 85 were balanced between CD4 and CD8, later expanders leaned CD4+.

This CDR3 contains 15 residues. V lost 3 bases and J 4 bases, leaving 13 bases between the germline ends. The germline CDR1 and CDR2 sequences are SGHTA and FQGNSA. A single record per CDR3 protein comes from TCRdb applying MiXCR to the 5' RACE reads. Of around 250,000 distinct CDR3 sequences detected, over 9% appear once; the ten largest clones hold 22%. Sequenced: PBMCs or a T cell subset sorted from them (not recorded which). This clonotype was obtained from a man aged 18 to 29 who had mild COVID-19 (a few samples of this study predate the infection). Cell type and time point are not known. The genes are TRBV7-2 and TRBJ2-1; D remains ambiguous. DNA for the CDR3: TGTGCCAGCAGCTTGTTTGGTTCCTTATACAATGAGCAGTTCTTC. It yields the protein CASSLFGSLYNEQFF.